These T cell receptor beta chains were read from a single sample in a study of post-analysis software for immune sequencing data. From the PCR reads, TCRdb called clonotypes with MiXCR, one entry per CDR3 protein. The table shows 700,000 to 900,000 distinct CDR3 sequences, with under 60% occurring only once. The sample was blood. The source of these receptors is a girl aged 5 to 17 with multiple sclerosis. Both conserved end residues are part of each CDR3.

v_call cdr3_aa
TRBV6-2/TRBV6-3 CASSYMDGTQYF
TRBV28 CASSLPGAGANEKLFF
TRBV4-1 CASSQPRAHYNEQFF
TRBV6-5 CASSPGTGILDTQYF
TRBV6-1 CASSEGTSDTDTQYF
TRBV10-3 CASRRIAGGTYNEQFF
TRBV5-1 CASSRDGNVNNEQFF
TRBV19 CASKPTGLYEQYF
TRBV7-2 CASSLSQGGGRHEQYF
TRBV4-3 CASSQGAGRNIQYF
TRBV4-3 CASSQDLGKNEKLFF
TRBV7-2 CASSLYGGFGYQETQYF
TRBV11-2 CASSTGRSLQQYF
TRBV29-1 CSVERTGIYGYTF
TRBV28 CASRFGLAGLTDTQYF
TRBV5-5 CASSSTTDRGQYF